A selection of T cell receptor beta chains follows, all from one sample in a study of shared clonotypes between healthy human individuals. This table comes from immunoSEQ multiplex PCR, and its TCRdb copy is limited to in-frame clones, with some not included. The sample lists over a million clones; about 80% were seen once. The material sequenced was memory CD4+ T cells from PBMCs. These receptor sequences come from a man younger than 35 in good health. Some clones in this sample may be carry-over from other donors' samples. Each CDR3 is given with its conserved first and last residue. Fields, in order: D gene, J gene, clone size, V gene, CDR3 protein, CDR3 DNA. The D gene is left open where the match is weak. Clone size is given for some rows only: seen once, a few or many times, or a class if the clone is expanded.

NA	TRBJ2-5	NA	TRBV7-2	CASSSTTLQETQYF	TGTGCCAGCAGCTCTACGACGCTCCAAGAGACCCAGTACTTC
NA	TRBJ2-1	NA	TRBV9	CASSVSGALSSYNEQFF	TGTGCCAGCAGCGTATCAGGCGCCTTGAGCTCCTACAATGAGCAGTTCTTC
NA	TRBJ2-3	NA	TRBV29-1	CSGGHSTDTQYF	TGCAGCGGTGGTCATAGCACAGATACGCAGTATTTT
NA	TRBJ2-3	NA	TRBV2	CASRGADSTDTQYF	TGTGCCAGCAGGGGGGCGGACTCCACAGATACGCAGTATTTT
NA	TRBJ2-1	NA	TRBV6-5	CASIWTTNNEQFF	TGTGCCAGCATCTGGACTACCAACAATGAGCAGTTCTTC
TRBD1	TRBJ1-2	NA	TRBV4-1	CASSQGTGGAVGYTF	TGCGCCAGCAGCCAAGGAACAGGGGGCGCGGTTGGCTACACCTTC
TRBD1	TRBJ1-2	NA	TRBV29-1	CSVVVQGNYGYTF	TGCAGCGTTGTCGTACAGGGGAACTATGGCTACACCTTC
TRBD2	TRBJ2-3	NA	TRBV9	CASSVGRTSGSTDTQYF	TGTGCCAGCAGCGTAGGCCGGACTAGCGGGAGCACAGATACGCAGTATTTT
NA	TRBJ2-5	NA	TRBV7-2	CASSKYRDLGTQYF	TGTGCCAGCAGCAAATACAGGGACCTGGGGACCCAGTACTTC
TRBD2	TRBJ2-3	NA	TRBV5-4	CASSSGTSFDTQYF	TGTGCCAGCAGCAGCGGGACTAGTTTCGATACGCAGTATTTT
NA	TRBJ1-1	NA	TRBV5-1	CASSLSGDYTEAFF	TGCGCCAGCAGCTTGAGCGGGGACTACACTGAAGCTTTCTTT
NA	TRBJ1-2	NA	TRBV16	CASSPDSRYGYTF	TGTGCCAGCAGCCCGGACAGCCGGTATGGCTACACCTTC
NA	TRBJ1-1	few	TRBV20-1	CSAWNTEAFF	TGCAGTGCGTGGAACACTGAAGCTTTCTTT
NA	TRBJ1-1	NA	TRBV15	CATSRDRGREAFF	TGTGCCACCAGCAGAGATCGGGGAAGAGAAGCTTTCTTT
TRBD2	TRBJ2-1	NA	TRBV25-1	CASSESRTSYNEQFF	TGTGCCAGCAGTGAATCCAGGACTAGTTACAATGAGCAGTTCTTC
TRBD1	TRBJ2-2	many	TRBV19	CASKVGTGASTGELFF	TGTGCCAGTAAGGTAGGGACAGGCGCCTCCACCGGGGAGCTGTTTTTT
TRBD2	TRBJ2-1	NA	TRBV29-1	CSVTGTSEYNEQFF	TGCAGCGTAACCGGGACTAGCGAATACAATGAGCAGTTCTTC
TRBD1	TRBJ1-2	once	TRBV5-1	CASSRHLTGGVNYGYTF	TGCGCCAGCAGCCGACACCTAACAGGGGGCGTCAACTATGGCTACACCTTC
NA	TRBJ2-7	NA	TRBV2	CASSKAYEQYF	TGTGCCAGCAGCAAAGCCTACGAGCAGTACTTC
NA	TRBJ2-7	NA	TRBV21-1	CASSTPGLGVEQYF	TGTGCCAGCAGCACGCCGGGACTGGGGGTCGAGCAGTACTTC
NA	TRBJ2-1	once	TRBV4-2	CASSPGPRAFDNEQFF	TGTGCCAGCAGCCCGGGACCACGCGCTTTCGACAATGAGCAGTTCTTC
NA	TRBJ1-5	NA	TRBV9	CASSAGHIYQPQHF	TGTGCCAGCAGCGCGGGACATATCTATCAGCCCCAGCATTTT
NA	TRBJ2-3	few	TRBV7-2	CASSQENTDTQYF	TGTGCCAGCAGCCAAGAGAATACAGATACGCAGTATTTT
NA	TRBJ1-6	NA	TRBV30	CAWKSGRARYNSPLHF	TGTGCCTGGAAGTCAGGCAGGGCTCGGTATAATTCACCCCTCCACTTT
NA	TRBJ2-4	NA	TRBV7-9	CASSPSEGLNIQYF	TGTGCCAGCAGCCCGTCGGAGGGGTTGAACATTCAGTACTTC
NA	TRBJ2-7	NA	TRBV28	CASSLGSQFLVYEQYF	TGTGCCAGCAGTTTGGGGAGCCAGTTCCTTGTGTACGAGCAGTACTTC
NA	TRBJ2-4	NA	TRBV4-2	CASSQEGAQNAKNIQYF	TGTGCCAGCAGCCAAGAGGGCGCTCAAAACGCCAAAAACATTCAGTACTTC
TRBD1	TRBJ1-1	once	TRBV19	CASSSTGETEAFF	TGTGCCAGTAGTTCGACAGGGGAGACTGAAGCTTTCTTT
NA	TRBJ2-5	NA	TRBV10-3	CAISDSSAQETQYF	TGTGCCATCAGTGACTCTAGCGCCCAAGAGACCCAGTACTTC
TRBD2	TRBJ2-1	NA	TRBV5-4	CASSTGTSWEQFF	TGTGCCAGCAGCACGGGGACTAGCTGGGAGCAGTTCTTC
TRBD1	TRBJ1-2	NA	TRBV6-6	CASRRDRGYEGYTF	TGTGCCAGCAGGCGGGACAGGGGCTATGAGGGCTACACCTTC
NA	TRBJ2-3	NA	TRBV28	CASSLTGTTDTQYF	TGTGCCAGCAGCTTGACAGGTACCACAGATACGCAGTATTTT
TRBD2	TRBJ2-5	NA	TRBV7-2	CASSLGRGTSGRWETQYF	TGTGCCAGCAGCTTGGGGCGAGGGACTAGCGGGAGATGGGAGACCCAGTACTTC
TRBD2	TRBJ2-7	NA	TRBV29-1	CSVISLAGGREQYF	TGCAGCGTTATCTCACTAGCGGGAGGGCGCGAGCAGTACTTC
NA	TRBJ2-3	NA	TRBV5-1	CASSLGGGGNTDTQYF	TGCGCCAGCAGCTTGGGGGGCGGCGGGAACACAGATACGCAGTATTTT
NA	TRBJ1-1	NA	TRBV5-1	CASSPRGGTEAFF	TGCGCCAGCAGCCCCCGGGGTGGGACTGAAGCTTTCTTT
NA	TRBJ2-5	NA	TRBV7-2	CASSLDRETQYF	TGTGCCAGCAGCCTAGATAGGGAGACCCAGTACTTC
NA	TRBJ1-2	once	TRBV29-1	CSVATGTGYGYTF	TGCAGCGTGGCTACCGGGACGGGATATGGCTACACCTTC
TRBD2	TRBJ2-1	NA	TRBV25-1	CASSESPSGSQDDEQFF	TGTGCCAGCAGTGAATCACCTAGCGGGAGTCAAGATGATGAGCAGTTCTTC
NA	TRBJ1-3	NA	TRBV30	CAWENAYGNTIYF	TGTGCCTGGGAAAACGCGTATGGAAACACCATATATTTT